One T cell receptor beta chain is described in this entry. This receptor's antigen is unknown. One base away there is no much larger clone; base qualities are not given. The donors were roughly 40 Caucasian individuals from Russia, aged roughly 6 to 95 years, who were systemically healthy. Roughly 9.5 milliliters of peripheral blood were drawn from each donor into EDTA-treated Vacutainer tubes. Ficoll-Paque density-gradient centrifugation was used to isolate PBMCs, with at least 6.5 million obtained per sample. Trizol reagent was used to extract total RNA from the PBMCs, yielding at least 5.5 micrograms per sample. The percentages of naive CD45RAhigh/CD27high T cells were determined by flow cytometry on a PBMC aliquot from every donor. This entry belongs to a study of blood T cells in healthy people across ages (dated by TCRdb to the mid-2010s). In the study overall: In model experiments, roughly one uniquely barcoded TCR beta cDNA molecule per two T cells was captured by template switching. To track age-related changes in TCR beta repertoire diversity, the study relied on deep sequencing normalized with unique cDNA molecular identifiers. The donors were divided into four age groups: young (average around 16 years), middle-aged (approximately 42), aged (under 70) and long-lived (82). To avoid experimental bias, donors of different ages were distributed randomly across sequencing lanes. For two donors (one aged 18 to 30 and one aged 80 or older), the study analyzed two additional independent replicas of 1 million unique cDNA reads from the same blood draw.

Points the paper makes about the study in general: Observed TCR beta diversity per million T cells fell roughly linearly with age, and a significant reduction was already apparent by age around 44. Estimates of total diversity based on one million sequenced T cells were regarded as lower bounds and as underestimates. Because profiling used bulk unsorted PBMCs, naive and antigen-experienced compartments could not be compared conclusively. The long-lived group showed more naive CD4+ T cells, fewer expanded clones and increased TCR diversity than the aged group, suggesting age selection. Because donor CMV infection status was unknown, age-related changes in expanded clonotypes were potentially confounded. Observed TCR beta diversity correlated strongly with the percentage of naive T cells measured by flow cytometry.

The CDR3 sequence holds 14 residues, the cysteine and phenylalanine included. Of the read, only the CDR3 DNA is kept; its 42 bases are in frame from base 1. V and J lose 6 bases and 8 bases, and a span of 17 bases separates them. For CDR1 and CDR2, the germline V gene lists SGHTA and FQGTGA. Library method: 5' RACE. Sequencing relied on an Illumina HiSeq 2500. A second PCR of roughly 6 to 11 cycles was run with a J-beta primer mix and a sample-barcoded 5' primer. A template-switch 5' adaptor carrying 12 random nucleotides introduced a unique molecular identifier onto each TCR beta cDNA molecule. Each sample yielded at least 2.5 million CDR3-containing paired-end reads. First-strand cDNA was synthesized from all RNA with the Mint cDNA synthesis kit, primed by a TRBC-specific oligonucleotide. Following uracil-DNA glycosylase treatment, a first 18-cycle PCR with universal primers M1SS and BC2_uni_R was performed on all cDNA. In the original analysis: For normalization, 1 million high-quality reads were randomly selected from each sample, with every read carrying a distinct molecular identifier. Reads with shared molecular identifiers were discarded instead of being binned into consensus sequences. MiTCR, set to a Q25 quality threshold and the strictest error-elimination algorithm, was used for CDR3 identification, clonotype clustering and error correction. Lower-bound total TCR beta diversity was estimated with a nonparametric unseen species model using Euler transformation. TCRdb reworked the public reads: Q25 trimming with fastp, MiXCR clone assembly, productive beta chains retained. Merged by CDR3 protein, the rows form single entries marked with the most common genes and DNA. TCRdb's processing, not the authors' own work, is the source of the V and J calls. Present in this sample are about 780,000 distinct CDR3 sequences, about 42% of which were seen just once. In total, the top ten clones hold 15% to 20% of the sample.

Sample: blood. Recombination connected TRBV7-3 to TRBJ2-1; the D gene may be TRBD1 or TRBD2, since each aligns over 6 bases. The receptor comes from a man at least 80 years old in good health. At the DNA level, the sequence is TGTGCCAGCAGTCACCGAGGGGGGCCCTATGAGCAGTTCTTC. Its translation reads: CASSHRGGPYEQFF. Where the CDR3 stops, the reference TRBV7-3 and TRBJ2-1 genes take over; the full variable domain is GAGVSQTPSNKVTEKGKYVELRCDPISGHTALYWYRQSLGQGPEFLIYFQGTGAADDSGLPNDRFFAVRPEGSVSTLKIQRTERGDSAVYLCASSHRGGPYEQFFGPGTRLTVL.